Listed below are T cell receptor beta chains from one sample, sequenced in a study of blood T cell repertoires in COVID-19. Repertoires were generated with immunoSEQ multiplex PCR, while TCRdb's copy carries only in-frame clones and drops some. This table has about 73,000 clones, about 91% appearing once. The sequencing sample was made of peripheral blood. The receptor set was obtained from a man at least 80 years old with acute or convalescent COVID-19. Both conserved end residues are part of each CDR3. The order of the fields is CDR3 protein, V gene, D gene. The D gene is left open where the match is weak.

CASSQLAGTDEQFF | TRBV3-1/TRBV3-2 | TRBD2
CASSLVGQGYGYTF | TRBV5-1 | TRBD1
CASSDRGNGYTF | TRBV6-4 | .
CASSLEGVSGANVLTF | TRBV5-5 | .
CASGFGIARDRTTQYF | TRBV12-5 | .
CASSLGTGPQYF | TRBV5-6 | TRBD1
CASSQDPPGGYTF | TRBV4-1 | .
CASSLDREEKLFF | TRBV6-5 | .
CASTVGQGYEQYF | TRBV7-9 | TRBD1
CASSQGEDTNEKLFF | TRBV9 | .
CASSLMTGLNLHF | TRBV7-3 | TRBD1
CASSLGTSDGRGELFF | TRBV5-1 | TRBD2
CATSDTGLDTQYF | TRBV24-1 | .
CASSLRRWVADTGELFF | TRBV11-2 | .
CASSQGPGIPLHF | TRBV3-1/TRBV3-2 | .
CASRVQGQNTEAFF | TRBV2 | .
CASSGTGGSEQYF | TRBV19 | TRBD1
CASSYATGYNEQFF | TRBV6-5 | .
CASSKWDRVPDEQFF | TRBV6-5 | TRBD1
CASSFAGNTEAFF | TRBV12-3/TRBV12-4 | .
CASSGQGWAGELFF | TRBV2 | .
CASSTSQGLEETQYF | TRBV6-5 | .
CASSVDPRTDHEQYF | TRBV9 | .
CASSEARGSGNPPYNEQFF | TRBV6-1 | TRBD2
CASSMTGAANYGYTF | TRBV19 | TRBD1
CASSSDTFSYEQYF | TRBV5-4 | .
CASSQDRGNSPLHF | TRBV5-1 | TRBD1
CASRSDTLYTDTQYF | TRBV2 | .
CASTLEGGGTDTQYF | TRBV27 | TRBD2
CASSQNRVGETQYF | TRBV3-1/TRBV3-2 | .
CASSLTGSSNYGYTF | TRBV7-3 | TRBD1
CASSESGDSPLHF | TRBV25-1 | .
CASSQRGTGRNTEAFF | TRBV4-2 | TRBD1
CASSYVDSLGTQYF | TRBV6-5 | .
CASNSRDQETQYF | TRBV19 | .
CASSDRVMRSEQYF | TRBV2 | TRBD1
CASTAARGHRAFF | TRBV7-2 | TRBD1
CASSLYTGGTTEAFF | TRBV5-4 | TRBD1
CASSQPAGGFYGYTF | TRBV4-1 | .